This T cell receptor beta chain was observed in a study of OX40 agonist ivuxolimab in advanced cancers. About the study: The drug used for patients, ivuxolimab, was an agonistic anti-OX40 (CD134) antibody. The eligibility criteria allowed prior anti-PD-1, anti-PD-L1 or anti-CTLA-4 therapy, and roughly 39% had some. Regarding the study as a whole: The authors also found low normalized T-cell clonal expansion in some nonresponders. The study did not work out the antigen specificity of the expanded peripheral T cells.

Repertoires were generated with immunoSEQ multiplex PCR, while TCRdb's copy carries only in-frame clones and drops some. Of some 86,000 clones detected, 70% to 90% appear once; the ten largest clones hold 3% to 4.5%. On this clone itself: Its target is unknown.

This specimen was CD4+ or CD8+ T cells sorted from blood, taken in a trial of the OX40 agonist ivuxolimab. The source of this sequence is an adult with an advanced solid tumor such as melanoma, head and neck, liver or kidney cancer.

CDR3 loop: CASSPRPGELFF. CDR3 bases: TGCGCCAGCAGCCCCCGGCCCGGGGAGCTGTTTTTT. The J gene is TRBJ2-2, the V gene TRBV4-1; the D is unclear. CDR1 and CDR2 from the germline V gene are MGHRA and YSYEKL. The CDR3 is 12 amino acids. Trimming shortened V by 4 bases and J by 6 bases, and 6 bases separated the two germline ends.